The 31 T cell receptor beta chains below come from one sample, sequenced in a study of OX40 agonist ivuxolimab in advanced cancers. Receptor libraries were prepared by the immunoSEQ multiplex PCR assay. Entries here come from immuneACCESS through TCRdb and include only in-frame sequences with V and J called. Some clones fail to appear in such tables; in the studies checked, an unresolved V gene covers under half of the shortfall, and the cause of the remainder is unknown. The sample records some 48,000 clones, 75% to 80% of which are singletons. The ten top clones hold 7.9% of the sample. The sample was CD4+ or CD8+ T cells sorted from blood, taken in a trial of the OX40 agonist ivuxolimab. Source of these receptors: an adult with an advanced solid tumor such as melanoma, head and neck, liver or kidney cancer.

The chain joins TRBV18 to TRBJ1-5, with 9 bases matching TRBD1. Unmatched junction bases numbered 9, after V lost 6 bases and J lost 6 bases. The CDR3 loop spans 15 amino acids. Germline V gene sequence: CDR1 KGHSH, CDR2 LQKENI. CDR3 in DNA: TGTGCCAGCTCCCCGGGACAGGGTACGGGTCAGCCCCAGCATTTT. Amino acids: CASSPGQGTGQPQHF.

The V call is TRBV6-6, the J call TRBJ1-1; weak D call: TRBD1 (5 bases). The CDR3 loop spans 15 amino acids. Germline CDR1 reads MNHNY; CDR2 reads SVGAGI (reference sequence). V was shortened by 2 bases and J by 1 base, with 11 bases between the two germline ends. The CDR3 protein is CASSYQATGNTEAFF. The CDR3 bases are TGTGCCAGCAGTTACCAAGCTACAGGGAACACTGAAGCTTTCTTT.

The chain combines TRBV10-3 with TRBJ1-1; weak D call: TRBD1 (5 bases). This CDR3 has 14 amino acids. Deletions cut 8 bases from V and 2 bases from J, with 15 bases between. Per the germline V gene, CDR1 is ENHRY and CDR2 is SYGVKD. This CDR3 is CAIRTSGVNTEAFF. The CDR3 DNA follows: TGTGCCATCCGGACATCCGGGGTAAACACTGAAGCTTTCTTT.

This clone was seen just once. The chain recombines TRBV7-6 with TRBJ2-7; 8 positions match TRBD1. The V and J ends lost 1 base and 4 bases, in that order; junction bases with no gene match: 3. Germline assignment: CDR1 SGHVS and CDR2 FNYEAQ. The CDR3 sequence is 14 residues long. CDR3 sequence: CASSLGGQVYEQYF. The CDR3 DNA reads TGTGCCAGCAGCTTAGGGGGACAGGTTTACGAGCAGTACTTC. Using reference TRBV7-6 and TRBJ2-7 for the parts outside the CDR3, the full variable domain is GAGVSQSPRYKVTKRGQDVALRCDPISGHVSLYWYRQALGQGPEFLTYFNYEAQQDKSGLPNDRFSAERPEGSISTLTIQRTEQRDSAMYRCASSLGGQVYEQYFGPGTRLTVT.

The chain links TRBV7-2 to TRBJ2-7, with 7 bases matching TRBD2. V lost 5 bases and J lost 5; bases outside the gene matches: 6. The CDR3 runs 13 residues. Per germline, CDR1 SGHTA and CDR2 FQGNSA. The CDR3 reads CASSKGLIDEQYF. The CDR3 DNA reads TGTGCCAGCAGCAAGGGACTAATCGACGAGCAGTACTTC.

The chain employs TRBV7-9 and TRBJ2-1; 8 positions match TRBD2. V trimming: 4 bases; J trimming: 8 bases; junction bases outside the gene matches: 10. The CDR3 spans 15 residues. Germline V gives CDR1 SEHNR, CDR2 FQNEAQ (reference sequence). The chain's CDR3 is CASSSSSGLAHEQFF. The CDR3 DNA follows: TGTGCCAGCAGCTCTAGTTCTGGACTAGCCCATGAGCAGTTCTTC.

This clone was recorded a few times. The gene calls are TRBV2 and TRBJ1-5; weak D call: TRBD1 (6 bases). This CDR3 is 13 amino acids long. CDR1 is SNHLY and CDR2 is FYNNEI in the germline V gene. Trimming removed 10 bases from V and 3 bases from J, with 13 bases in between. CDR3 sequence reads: CATNRDNNQPQHF. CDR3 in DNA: TGTGCCACCAACCGGGACAACAATCAGCCCCAGCATTTT.

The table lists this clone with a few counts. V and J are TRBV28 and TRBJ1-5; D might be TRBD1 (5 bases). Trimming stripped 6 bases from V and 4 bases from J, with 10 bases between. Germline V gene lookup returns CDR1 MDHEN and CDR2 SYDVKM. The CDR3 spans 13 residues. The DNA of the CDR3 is TGTGCCAGCAGCCGACAGTTTAATCAGCCCCAGCATTTT. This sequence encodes CASSRQFNQPQHF.

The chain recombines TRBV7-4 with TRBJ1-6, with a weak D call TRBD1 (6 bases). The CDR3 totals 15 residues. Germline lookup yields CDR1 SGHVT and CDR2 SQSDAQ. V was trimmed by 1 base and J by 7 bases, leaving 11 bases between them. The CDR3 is CASSLGQATNSPLHF. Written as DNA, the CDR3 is TGTGCCAGCAGCTTAGGACAGGCTACGAATTCACCCCTCCACTTT.

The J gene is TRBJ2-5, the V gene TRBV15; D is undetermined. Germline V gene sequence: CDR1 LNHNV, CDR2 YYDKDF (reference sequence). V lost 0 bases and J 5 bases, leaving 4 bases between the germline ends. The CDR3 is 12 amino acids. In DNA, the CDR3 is TGTGCCACCAGCAGAGATTCGGAGACCCAGTACTTC. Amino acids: CATSRDSETQYF.

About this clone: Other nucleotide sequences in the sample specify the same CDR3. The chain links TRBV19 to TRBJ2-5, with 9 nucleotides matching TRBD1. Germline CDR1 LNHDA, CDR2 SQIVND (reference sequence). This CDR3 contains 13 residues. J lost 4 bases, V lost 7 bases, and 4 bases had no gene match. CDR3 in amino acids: CASIGTGRETQYF. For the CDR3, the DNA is TGTGCCAGTATCGGGACAGGGAGAGAGACCCAGTACTTC. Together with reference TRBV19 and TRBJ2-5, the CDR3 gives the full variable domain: DGGITQSPKYLFRKEGQNVTLSCEQNLNHDAMYWYRQDPGQGLRLIYYSQIVNDFQKGDIAEGYSVSREKKESFPLTVTSAQKNPTAFYLCASIGTGRETQYFGPGTRLLVL.

The CDR3, as DNA: TGTGCCAGCAGCCCCGGGGGCTTGAACTATGGCTACACCTTC. Translating it yields CASSPGGLNYGYTF. The J gene is TRBJ1-2, the V gene TRBV7-2; D perhaps matches TRBD1 (6 bases). The V end was cut by 5 bases, the J end by 2 bases, with 12 bases between. The CDR3 runs 14 residues. Germline CDR1 and CDR2: SGHTA and FQGNSA.

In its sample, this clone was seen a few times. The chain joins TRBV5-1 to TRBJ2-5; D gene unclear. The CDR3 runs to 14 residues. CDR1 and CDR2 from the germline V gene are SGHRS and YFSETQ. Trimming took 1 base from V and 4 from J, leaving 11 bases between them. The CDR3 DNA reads TGCGCCAGCAGCTTGTCCCAGAAGGGAGAGACCCAGTACTTC. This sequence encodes CASSLSQKGETQYF.

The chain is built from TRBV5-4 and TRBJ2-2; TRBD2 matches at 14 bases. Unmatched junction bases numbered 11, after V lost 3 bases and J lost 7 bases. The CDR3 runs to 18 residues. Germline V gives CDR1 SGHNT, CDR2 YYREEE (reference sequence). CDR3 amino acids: CASSSAGLAGGRGGELFF. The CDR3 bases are TGTGCCAGCAGCTCTGCCGGACTAGCGGGAGGAAGAGGCGGGGAGCTGTTTTTT.

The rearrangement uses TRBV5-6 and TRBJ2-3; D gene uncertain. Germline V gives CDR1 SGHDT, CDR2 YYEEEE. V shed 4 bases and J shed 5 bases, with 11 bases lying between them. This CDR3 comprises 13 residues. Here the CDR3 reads CASSLQLLDTQYF. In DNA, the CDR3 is TGTGCCAGCAGCCTACAGCTGTTAGATACGCAGTATTTT.

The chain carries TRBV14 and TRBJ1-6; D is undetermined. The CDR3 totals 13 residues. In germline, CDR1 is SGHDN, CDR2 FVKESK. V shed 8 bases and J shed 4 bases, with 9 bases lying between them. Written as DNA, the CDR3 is TGTGCCAGCGCCGACGAGTATAATTCACCCCTCCACTTT. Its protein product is CASADEYNSPLHF.

The CDR3 loop is CASSGVSGSGGELFF. Written as DNA, the CDR3 is TGTGCCAGCAGCGGGGTGAGCGGGAGCGGCGGGGAGCTGTTTTTT. This chain uses TRBV7-6 with TRBJ2-2, with TRBD2 matching over 8 bases. Germline assignment: CDR1 SGHVS and CDR2 FNYEAQ. With V trimmed by 5 bases and J by 7 bases, 9 bases remained unmatched. The length of the CDR3 is 15 residues. Looking up the rest from reference TRBV7-6 and TRBJ2-2 gives the full variable domain: GAGVSQSPRYKVTKRGQDVALRCDPISGHVSLYWYRQALGQGPEFLTYFNYEAQQDKSGLPNDRFSAERPEGSISTLTIQRTEQRDSAMYRCASSGVSGSGGELFFGEGSRLTVL.

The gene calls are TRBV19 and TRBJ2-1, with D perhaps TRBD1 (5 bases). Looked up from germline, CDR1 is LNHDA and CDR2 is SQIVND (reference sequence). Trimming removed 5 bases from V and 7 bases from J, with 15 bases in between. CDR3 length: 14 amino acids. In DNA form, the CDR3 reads TGTGCCAGTAGTGGGCAGGGCCTATGGAATGAGCAGTTCTTC. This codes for CASSGQGLWNEQFF.

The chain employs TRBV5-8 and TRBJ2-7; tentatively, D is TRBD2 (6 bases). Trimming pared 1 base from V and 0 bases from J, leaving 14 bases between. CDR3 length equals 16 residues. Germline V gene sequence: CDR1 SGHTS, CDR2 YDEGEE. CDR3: CASSLLLASVSYEQYF. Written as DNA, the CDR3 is TGTGCCAGCAGCTTGCTGTTAGCTAGCGTCTCCTACGAGCAGTACTTC.

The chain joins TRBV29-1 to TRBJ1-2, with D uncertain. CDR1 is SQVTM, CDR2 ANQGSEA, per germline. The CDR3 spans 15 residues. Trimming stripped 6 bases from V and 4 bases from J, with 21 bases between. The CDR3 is CSVPWRPDLRYGYTF. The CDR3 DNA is TGCAGCGTACCCTGGCGGCCGGACCTACGCTATGGCTACACCTTC. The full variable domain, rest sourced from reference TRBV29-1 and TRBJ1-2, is SAVISQKPSRDICQRGTSLTIQCQVDSQVTMMFWYRQQPGQSLTLIATANQGSEATYESGFVIDKFPISRPNLTFSTLTVSNMSPEDSSIYLCSVPWRPDLRYGYTFGSGTRLTVV.

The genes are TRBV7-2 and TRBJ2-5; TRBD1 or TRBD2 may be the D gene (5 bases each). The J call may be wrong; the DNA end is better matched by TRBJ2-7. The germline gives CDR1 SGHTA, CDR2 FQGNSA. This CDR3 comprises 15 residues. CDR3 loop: CASSMGPNINYEQYF. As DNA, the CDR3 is TGTGCCAGCAGCATGGGACCAAACATAAACTACGAGCAGTACTTC.

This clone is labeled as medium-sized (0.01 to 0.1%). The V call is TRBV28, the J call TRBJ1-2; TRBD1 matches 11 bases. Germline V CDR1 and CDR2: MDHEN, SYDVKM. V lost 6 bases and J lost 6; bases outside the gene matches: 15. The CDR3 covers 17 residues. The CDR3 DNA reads TGTGCCAGCAGCCGTTCAGGGTTATTGGGACAGGGGGATGGCTACACCTTC. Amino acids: CASSRSGLLGQGDGYTF.

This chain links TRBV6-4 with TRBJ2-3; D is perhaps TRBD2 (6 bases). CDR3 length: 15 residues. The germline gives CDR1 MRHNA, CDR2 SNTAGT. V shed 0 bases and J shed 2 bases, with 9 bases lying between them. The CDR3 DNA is TGTGCCAGCAGTGACTCGGGACTTCCCACAGATACGCAGTATTTT. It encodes CASSDSGLPTDTQYF.

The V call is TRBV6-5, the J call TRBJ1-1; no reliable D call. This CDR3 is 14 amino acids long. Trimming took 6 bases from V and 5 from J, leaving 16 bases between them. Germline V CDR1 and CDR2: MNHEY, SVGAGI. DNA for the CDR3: TGTGCCAGCAGAGAACGAGTGAGCCGGACTGAAGCTTTCTTT. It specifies CASRERVSRTEAFF.

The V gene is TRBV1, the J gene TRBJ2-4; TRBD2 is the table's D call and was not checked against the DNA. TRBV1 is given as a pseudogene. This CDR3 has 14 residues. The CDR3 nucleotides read TGCACCAGCAGCCAAGCCGGCGGGAAAAACATTCAGTACTTC. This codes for CTSSQAGGKNIQYF.

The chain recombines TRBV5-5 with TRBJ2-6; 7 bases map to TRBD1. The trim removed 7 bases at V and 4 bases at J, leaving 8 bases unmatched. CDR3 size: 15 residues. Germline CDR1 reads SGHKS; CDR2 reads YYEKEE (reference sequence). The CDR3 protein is CASQATGSGANVLTF. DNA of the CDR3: TGTGCCAGCCAAGCGACAGGGTCGGGGGCCAACGTCCTGACTTTC.

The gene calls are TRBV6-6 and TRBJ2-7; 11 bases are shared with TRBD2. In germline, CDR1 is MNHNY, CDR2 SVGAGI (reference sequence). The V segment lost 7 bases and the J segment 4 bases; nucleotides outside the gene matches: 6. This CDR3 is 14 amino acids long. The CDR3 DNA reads TGTGCCAGCATGTTTACTAGCGGGAGTTACGAGCAGTACTTC. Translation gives CASMFTSGSYEQYF.

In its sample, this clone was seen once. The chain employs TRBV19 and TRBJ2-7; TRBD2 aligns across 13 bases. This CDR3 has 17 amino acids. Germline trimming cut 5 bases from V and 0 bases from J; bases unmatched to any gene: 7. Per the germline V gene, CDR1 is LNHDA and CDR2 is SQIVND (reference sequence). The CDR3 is CASSATGLAGTSYEQYF. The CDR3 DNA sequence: TGTGCCAGTAGTGCGACGGGACTAGCGGGAACCTCCTACGAGCAGTACTTC.

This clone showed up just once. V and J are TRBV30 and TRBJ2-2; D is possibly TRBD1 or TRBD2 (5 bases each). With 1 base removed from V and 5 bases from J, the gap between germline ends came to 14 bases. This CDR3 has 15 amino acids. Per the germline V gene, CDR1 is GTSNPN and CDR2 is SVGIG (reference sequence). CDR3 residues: CAWSAPRRETGELFF. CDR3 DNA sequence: TGTGCCTGGAGTGCCCCCCGCAGGGAGACCGGGGAGCTGTTTTTT.

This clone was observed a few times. The CDR3 region has the DNA TGTGCCAGCAGTTACGGGGGGCTGCGGGAGACCCAGTACTTC. Protein sequence: CASSYGGLRETQYF. V and J are TRBV6-5 and TRBJ2-5; D possibly uses TRBD1 or TRBD2 (6 bases each). Trimming removed 2 bases from V and 5 bases from J, with 12 bases in between. From germline, CDR1 is MNHEY and CDR2 SVGAGI. The CDR3 is made up of 14 amino acids.

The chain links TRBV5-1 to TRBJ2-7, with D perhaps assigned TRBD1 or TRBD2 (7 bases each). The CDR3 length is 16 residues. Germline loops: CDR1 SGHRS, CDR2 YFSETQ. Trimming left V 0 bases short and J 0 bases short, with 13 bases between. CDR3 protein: CASSLAGGQSSYEQYF. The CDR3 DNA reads TGCGCCAGCAGCTTGGCGGGGGGACAGAGCTCCTACGAGCAGTACTTC.